This paragraph covers one TCR beta chain sequence. These data originate in a study of T cell changes during pregnancy in multiple sclerosis. The CDR3 spans 15 residues. V shed 1 base and J shed 2 bases, with 11 bases lying between them. CDR1 SGHVS and CDR2 FQNEAQ come from the germline V gene. Profiling relied on immunoSEQ multiplex PCR, and the TCRdb table lists in-frame clones only, not all of them. The sample holds roughly 90,000 clones, about 94% seen once. V is TRBV7-8 and J is TRBJ1-2; the D gene is possibly TRBD1 (6 bases). The receptor comes from a female donor with multiple sclerosis, enrolled in a pregnancy study. Sequencing used peripheral blood, obtained in the third trimester of pregnancy. The CDR3 sequence is CASSLEDRPNYGYTF. The CDR3 coding sequence is TGTGCCAGCAGCTTAGAGGACAGACCGAACTATGGCTACACCTTC.